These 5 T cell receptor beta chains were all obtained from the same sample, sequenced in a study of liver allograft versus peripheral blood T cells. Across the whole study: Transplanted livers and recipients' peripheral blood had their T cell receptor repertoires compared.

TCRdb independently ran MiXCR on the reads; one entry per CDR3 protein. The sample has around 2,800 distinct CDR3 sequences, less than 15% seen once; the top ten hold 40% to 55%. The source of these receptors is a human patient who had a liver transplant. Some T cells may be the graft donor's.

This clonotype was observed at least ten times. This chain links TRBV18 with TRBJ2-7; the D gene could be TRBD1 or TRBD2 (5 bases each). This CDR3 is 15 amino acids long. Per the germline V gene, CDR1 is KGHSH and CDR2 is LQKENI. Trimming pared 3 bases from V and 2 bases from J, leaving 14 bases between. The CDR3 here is CASSPDRDGTYEQYF. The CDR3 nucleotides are TGTGCCAGCTCACCCGACCGGGACGGAACCTACGAGCAGTACTTC. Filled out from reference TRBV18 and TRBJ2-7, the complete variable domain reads NAGVMQNPRHLVRRRGQEARLRCSPMKGHSHVYWYRQLPEEGLKFMVYLQKENIIDESGMPKERFSAEFPKEGPSILRIQQVVRGDSAAYFCASSPDRDGTYEQYFGPGTRLTVT.

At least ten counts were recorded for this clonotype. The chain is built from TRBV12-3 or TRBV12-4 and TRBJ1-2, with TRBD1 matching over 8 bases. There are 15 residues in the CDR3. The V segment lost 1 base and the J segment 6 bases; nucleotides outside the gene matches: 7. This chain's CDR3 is CASSLDPGGAHGYTF. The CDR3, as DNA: TGTGCCAGCAGTTTAGACCCAGGGGGCGCGCATGGCTACACCTTC.

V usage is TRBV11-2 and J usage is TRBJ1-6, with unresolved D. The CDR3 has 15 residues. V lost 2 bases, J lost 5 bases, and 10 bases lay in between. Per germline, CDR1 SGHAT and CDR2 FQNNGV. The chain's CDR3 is CASSLRIQHNSPLHF. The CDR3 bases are TGTGCCAGCAGCTTAAGGATACAGCATAATTCACCCCTCCACTTT.

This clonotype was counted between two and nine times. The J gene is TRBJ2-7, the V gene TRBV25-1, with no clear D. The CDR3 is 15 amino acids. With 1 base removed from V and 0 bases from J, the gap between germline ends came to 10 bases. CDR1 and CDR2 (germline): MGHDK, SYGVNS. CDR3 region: CASSELVWGSYEQYF. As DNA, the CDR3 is TGTGCCAGCAGTGAATTAGTGTGGGGCTCCTACGAGCAGTACTTC.

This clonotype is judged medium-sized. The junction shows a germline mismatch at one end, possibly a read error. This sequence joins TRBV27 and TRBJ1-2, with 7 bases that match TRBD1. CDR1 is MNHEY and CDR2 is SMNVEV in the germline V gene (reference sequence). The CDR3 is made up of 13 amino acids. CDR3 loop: CASSISGGIGYTF. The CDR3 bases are TGTGCCAGCAGTATATCAGGGGGGATTGGCTACACCTTC.